This TCR beta chain was sequenced in a study of T cell changes during pregnancy in multiple sclerosis (dated by TCRdb to between 2018 and 2020). Background on the whole study: In women with multiple sclerosis, the researchers looked at how the T cell repertoire shifted as pregnancy progressed.

Receptor libraries were prepared by the immunoSEQ multiplex PCR assay. The immuneACCESS repertoire file appears here via TCRdb, limited to in-frame rearrangements. These files lack a portion of the clones; in checked studies, under half of the deficit traces to unresolved V genes, and the cause of the others is not known. This sample has some 70,000 clones in its table, and 91% of those were observed once. The top ten clonotypes cover almost 0.3% of the sample. Turning to this clone: It has no known antigen specificity. Qualities for individual bases were not recorded, and no much larger clone is one base off.

Reading from cysteine to phenylalanine, the CDR3 counts 14 amino acids. The sequence is cut down to CDR3 DNA, 42 bases in frame from base 1. Reading the germline V gene gives CDR1 ENHRY and CDR2 SYGVKD. The germline V end is reduced by 4 bases and the J end by 4 bases; junction bases left unmatched: 3. The sequence joins TRBV10-3 to TRBJ1-2; 10 of the junction bases match TRBD1. The input for sequencing was CD4+ T cells from peripheral blood mononuclear cells, taken in the third trimester of pregnancy. This clonotype originated in a female donor in good health, enrolled as a control in a pregnancy study. For the CDR3, the sequence is CAISGTGGGYGYTF. The DNA sequence is given as TGTGCCATCAGTGGGACAGGGGGAGGCTATGGCTACACCTTC.